The 2 T cell receptor beta chains in this list originate from one sample, sequenced in a study of blood T cells in healthy people across ages (dated by TCRdb to between 2014 and 2017). Library preparation employed 5' RACE. The instrument given in TCRdb is Illumina HiSeq 2500. A second PCR of roughly 7 to 12 cycles was performed with a sample-barcoded 5' primer and a J-beta primer mix. The public reads were reanalyzed by TCRdb: fastp trimming at Q25, MiXCR alignment, in-frame beta chains only. Each record represents a unique CDR3 protein, reported with the most common genes and DNA among its rows. Counted in this sample were about 640,000 distinct CDR3 sequences; under 70% of them appeared once. The ten most abundant clones make up over 35% of the sample. The material sequenced was blood. Receptors were obtained from a man aged 60 to 75 in good health.

This chain links TRBV20-1 with TRBJ2-7; unclear D gene. Germline-derived CDR1 and CDR2 are DFQATT and SNEGSKA (reference sequence). The CDR3 is 11 amino acids. V lost 5 bases, J lost 0 bases, and 5 bases lay in between. The CDR3 region has the DNA TGCAGTGCTCAGAACTCCTACGAGCAGTACTTC. Residues: CSAQNSYEQYF.

This clonotype showed up just a few times. This chain links TRBV27 with TRBJ2-6, with 9 bases that match TRBD1. After removal of 4 bases from V and 3 bases from J, the junction contained 10 bases not matched to a gene. Looked up from germline, CDR1 is MNHEY and CDR2 is SMNVEV (reference sequence). This CDR3 spans 18 amino acids. DNA of the CDR3: TGTGCCAGCAGTTCTAGAGGACAGGGGTGGGGTGGGGCCAACGTCCTGACTTTC. Protein product: CASSSRGQGWGGANVLTF.